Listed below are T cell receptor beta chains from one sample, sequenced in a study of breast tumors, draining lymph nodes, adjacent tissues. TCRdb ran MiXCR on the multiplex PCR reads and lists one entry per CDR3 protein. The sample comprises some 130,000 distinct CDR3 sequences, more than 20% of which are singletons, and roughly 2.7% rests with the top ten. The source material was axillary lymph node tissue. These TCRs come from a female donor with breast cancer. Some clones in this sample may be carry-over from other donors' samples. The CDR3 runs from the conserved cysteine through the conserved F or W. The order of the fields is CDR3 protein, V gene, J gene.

CDR3: CASSLSPLALRPAEQYF; V: TRBV28; J: TRBJ2-7
CDR3: CASRFATGLAANEQFF; V: TRBV28; J: TRBJ2-1
CDR3: CASSLGTWGGSGQPQHF; V: TRBV6-1; J: TRBJ1-5
CDR3: CASSVQLNQPQHF; V: TRBV2; J: TRBJ1-5
CDR3: CASSYSSGTGGQETQYF; V: TRBV6-6; J: TRBJ2-5
CDR3: CASSDQGSSYEQYF; V: TRBV3-1; J: TRBJ2-7
CDR3: CATSTNTRELFF; V: TRBV15; J: TRBJ2-2
CDR3: CASRISGPTGELFF; V: TRBV6-2/TRBV6-3; J: TRBJ2-2
CDR3: CASRELAGDYNEQFF; V: TRBV12-3/TRBV12-4; J: TRBJ2-1
CDR3: CASSRQKLAGGLYEQYF; V: TRBV3-1; J: TRBJ2-7
CDR3: CASSLGASGRAPSSYNEQFF; V: TRBV7-2; J: TRBJ2-1
CDR3: CACRDRGTDTQYF; V: TRBV19; J: TRBJ2-3
CDR3: CAWSADPGNTIYF; V: TRBV30; J: TRBJ1-3
CDR3: CASGWHGVVSGSRYHNEQFF; V: TRBV12-5; J: TRBJ2-1
CDR3: CATSRDLGFGNEQFF; V: TRBV15; J: TRBJ2-1
CDR3: CASSEDPGANSPLHF; V: TRBV6-1; J: TRBJ1-6
CDR3: CASSLTGPDTQYF; V: TRBV7-3; J: TRBJ2-3
CDR3: CASSADSGGRSEQYF; V: TRBV5-1; J: TRBJ2-7